These 11 T cell receptor beta chains came from one sample sequenced in a study of graft-versus-host responses after intestinal transplantation. Sequenced by immunoSEQ multiplex PCR; TCRdb stores in-frame clones only, minus some. The sample has fewer than 100,000 clones, roughly 82% seen once; the top ten hold more than 1.4%. Sequenced here: PBMCs, sampled 255 days after intestinal transplant. The receptors originated from a human patient who received an intestinal transplant, so some T cells may come from the graft donor.

The rearrangement joins TRBV2 to TRBJ1-4; 9 nucleotides line up with TRBD1. The CDR3 spans 17 residues. Germline V CDR1 and CDR2: SNHLY, FYNNEI. J gave up 1 base and V 5 bases, and 8 bases lay outside the gene matches. Written as DNA, the CDR3 is TGTGCCAGCAGTTCCTACAGGGGGCAGGGAACTAATGAAAAACTGTTTTTT. It codes for CASSSYRGQGTNEKLFF.

This chain joins TRBV5-1 and TRBJ1-4; tentative D call: TRBD1 (6 bases). The CDR3 consists of 18 residues. V was trimmed by 1 base and J by 6 bases, leaving 22 bases between them. Looked up from germline, CDR1 is SGHRS and CDR2 is YFSETQ. The CDR3 nucleotides are TGCGCCAGCAGCTTGTATGGCCCCGGGACACGCGGGGATGAAAAACTGTTTTTT. Protein: CASSLYGPGTRGDEKLFF.

V is TRBV29-1 and J is TRBJ2-1, with 10 bases fitting TRBD2. This CDR3 region has 19 residues. The germline V gene encodes CDR1 SQVTM and CDR2 ANQGSEA. For the CDR3, the DNA is TGCCGTCGTAGACCACTCAGCGGGAGGGAAGGTCTCTCCTACAATGAGCAGTTCTTC. It translates to CRRRPLSGREGLSYNEQFF.

The chain recombines TRBV5-1 with TRBJ1-2, with no clear D. This CDR3 is built from 13 residues. Germline lookup yields CDR1 SGHRS and CDR2 YFSETQ. V lost 3 bases and J lost 8, with 14 bases in between. CDR3: CASSSADIYGYTF. CDR3 sequence (DNA): TGCGCCAGCAGCTCCGCCGACATCTACGGCTACACCTTC.

The chain has TRBV10-1 and TRBJ2-5; 10 bases match TRBD2. This CDR3 is 13 amino acids long. Looked up from germline, CDR1 is WNHNN and CDR2 is SYGVQD (reference sequence). The V gene end was trimmed by 6 bases and the J gene end by 5 bases; junction bases not matched to a gene: 3. The CDR3 loop reads CASRAGGGETQYF. CDR3 in DNA: TGCGCCAGCAGAGCGGGGGGGGGTGAGACCCAGTACTTC.

This sequence joins TRBV30 and TRBJ1-6, with TRBD1 matching over 7 bases. The V gene's germline CDR1 is GTSNPN and CDR2 SVGIG (reference sequence). This CDR3 contains 13 residues. V lost 2 bases, J lost 7 bases, and 2 bases stayed unmatched. The CDR3 is CAWSTGANSPLHF. The CDR3 bases are TGTGCCTGGAGTACAGGGGCGAATTCACCCCTCCACTTT.

The genes are TRBV13 and TRBJ2-2, with 8 bases that match TRBD2. From germline, CDR1 is PRHDT and CDR2 FYEKMQ (reference sequence). CDR3 size: 16 residues. V was clipped by 5 bases and J by 0 bases; unmatched bases: 5. CDR3 residues: CASSPRGGANTGELFF. The CDR3 DNA reads as TGTGCCAGCAGCCCCCGGGGGGGGGCGAACACCGGGGAGCTGTTTTTT.

This clone was observed a few times. V gene TRBV6-5 combines with J gene TRBJ1-5; D may be TRBD1 (5 bases). The CDR3 covers 14 residues. The germline gives CDR1 MNHEY, CDR2 SVGAGI. V lost 4 bases, J lost 3 bases, and 10 bases lay in between. The CDR3 protein is CASSLTGLNQPQHF. The CDR3, as DNA: TGTGCCAGCAGTTTAACAGGTCTCAATCAGCCCCAGCATTTT.

The rearrangement uses TRBV6-8 and TRBJ2-5; perhaps D is TRBD1 or TRBD2 (9 bases each). V was pared by 10 bases and J by 0 bases, with 36 bases between. Germline CDR1 is MNHGY and CDR2 is SAAAGT. There are 21 residues in the CDR3. CDR3 DNA sequence: TGTGCCACCCATCCGGACAGGGGAATCAGTCAGCGGGGGGACTACCAAGAGACCCAGTACTTC. Translated, it gives CATHPDRGISQRGDYQETQYF.

This chain connects TRBV30 to TRBJ1-2; perhaps TRBD1 as D (5 bases). The germline gives CDR1 GTSNPN, CDR2 SVGIG (reference sequence). The CDR3 runs 16 residues. Trimming removed 0 bases from V and 5 bases from J, with 19 bases in between. The CDR3: CAWSVAGPGTPYGYTF. Here the CDR3 DNA reads TGTGCCTGGAGTGTAGCTGGGCCGGGGACTCCTTATGGCTACACCTTC.

This chain uses TRBV21-1 with TRBJ2-1. TRBV21-1 is termed a pseudogene. This CDR3 is built from 15 residues. DNA of the CDR3: TGTGCCAGCAGCACAACTCCAGAGTCCTACAATGAGCAGTTCTTC. Amino acids: CASSTTPESYNEQFF.